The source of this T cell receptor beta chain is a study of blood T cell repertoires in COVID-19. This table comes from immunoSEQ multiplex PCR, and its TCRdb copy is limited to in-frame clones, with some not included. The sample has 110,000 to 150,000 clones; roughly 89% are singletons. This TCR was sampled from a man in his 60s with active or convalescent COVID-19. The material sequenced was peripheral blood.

This chain's CDR3 is CASSPGNTEAFF. DNA for the CDR3: TGTGCCAGCAGTCCGGGGAACACTGAAGCTTTCTTT. V and J are TRBV28 and TRBJ1-1; D unresolved. Germline values: CDR1 MDHEN, CDR2 SYDVKM. The CDR3 length is 12 residues. Trimming took 5 bases from V and 1 from J, leaving 5 bases between them.